This T cell receptor (beta chain) was sequenced for a study of early T cells in non-severe SARS-CoV-2 infection. Across the whole study: Chains were unpaired, as sequencing was done on bulk RNA from unsorted whole blood.

V shed 6 bases and J shed 3 bases, with 12 bases lying between them. The CDR3 is 13 amino acids. Germline CDR1 is MDHEN and CDR2 is SYDVKM. Study-wide points: VDJdb matching, biased toward anti-spike CD8 responses, missed private and CD4 specificities.

Of note for this clonotype: Its matching antigen is unknown.

Researchers tagged individual cDNA molecules with unique molecular identifiers. TCRdb independently ran MiXCR on the 5' RACE reads; one entry per CDR3 protein. This table holds more than 35,000 distinct CDR3 sequences, 11% found once. This chain joins TRBV28 and TRBJ2-7; D not resolved. The source material was whole blood. The TCR comes from an adult who was a healthcare worker with PCR-confirmed SARS-CoV-2 infection or an uninfected control (not recorded which). CDR3 coding DNA: TGTGCCAGCAGATTGACCCTTGGCTACGAGCAGTACTTC. Protein: CASRLTLGYEQYF.